This section outlines one T cell receptor (beta chain) sequence together with its context. The antigen is unknown. The data are from a study of T cells after yellow fever vaccination. Study-level findings and limits: Some clonotypes were seen in both the CD4 and the CD8 compartments. These made up a small share and likely arose from convergent recombination. Subsequent booster samples again held most clones from primary vaccination (nearly 98% CD4, roughly 90% CD8). There was a possibility that FACS-sorted repertoires contained abundant clonotypes contaminating from the bulk population. Faster peaking, at day 5 versus 15, marked a secondary response that was weaker.

The ends lost 7 bases at V and 1 base at J; junction bases unmatched: 7. Looked up from germline, CDR1 is SQVTM and CDR2 is ANQGSEA. The length of the CDR3 is 14 residues. TCRdb reprocessed the 5' RACE reads via MiXCR and lists one record per CDR3 protein. Of 550,000 or so distinct CDR3 sequences in the sample, about 19% are singletons; the top ten hold roughly an eighth. The source of this sequence is a man aged 25-40 years who received the YFV17D yellow fever vaccine. The chain uses TRBV29-1 and TRBJ1-1; TRBD1 matches 9 bases. This sample comprised PBMCs, obtained 15 days after the yellow fever booster vaccination. The CDR3 DNA reads TGCAGCGGGAACAGGGGGCCCGCGAACACTGAAGCTTTCTTT. Its protein is CSGNRGPANTEAFF.